Presented here are 11 T cell receptor beta chains from one specimen sequenced in a study of T cell responses to AZD1222 COVID-19 vaccine. TCRdb keeps only in-frame clones here, not all; method: immunoSEQ multiplex PCR. This sample yields fewer than 150,000 clones, of which about 82% are seen a single time; roughly 15% belongs to the top ten. This specimen consisted of peripheral blood, obtained 28 days after the second AZD1222 dose. These receptors were collected from an adult who received the AZD1222 COVID-19 vaccine.

V and J are TRBV19 and TRBJ1-2; no clear D. This CDR3 contains 11 residues. V shed 3 bases and J shed 7 bases, with 6 bases lying between them. Germline V gene lookup returns CDR1 LNHDA and CDR2 SQIVND (reference sequence). The CDR3 DNA reads as TGTGCCAGTAGTATTGCGTCTGGCTACACCTTC. It is translated as CASSIASGYTF. The full variable domain, completed using reference TRBV19 and TRBJ1-2, is DGGITQSPKYLFRKEGQNVTLSCEQNLNHDAMYWYRQDPGQGLRLIYYSQIVNDFQKGDIAEGYSVSREKKESFPLTVTSAQKNPTAFYLCASSIASGYTFGSGTRLTVV.

The CDR3 here is CASSLDPAGYTDTQYF. CDR3 bases: TGTGCCAGCAGCTTAGATCCAGCGGGGTACACAGATACGCAGTATTTT. The genes are TRBV11-2 and TRBJ2-3; 7 bases fit TRBD2. V lost 0 bases and J lost 2; bases outside the gene matches: 5. Germline V gene sequence: CDR1 SGHAT, CDR2 FQNNGV. This CDR3 spans 16 amino acids.

The table lists this clone with a few counts. The chain recombines TRBV9 with TRBJ2-2; maybe TRBD2 (7 bases). V shed 2 bases and J shed 5 bases, with 13 bases lying between them. In germline, CDR1 is SGDLS, CDR2 YYNGEE. CDR3 length: 15 amino acids. DNA of the CDR3: TGTGCCAGCAGCGTCAGGGGAGGGGATACCGGGGAGCTGTTTTTT. Translation: CASSVRGGDTGELFF. Filled out from reference TRBV9 and TRBJ2-2, the complete variable domain reads DSGVTQTPKHLITATGQRVTLRCSPRSGDLSVYWYQQSLDQGLQFLIQYYNGEERAKGNILERFSAQQFPDLHSELNLSSLELGDSALYFCASSVRGGDTGELFFGEGSRLTVL.

V gene TRBV6-5 combines with J gene TRBJ2-1, with D uncertain. The germline V gene encodes CDR1 MNHEY and CDR2 SVGAGI. This CDR3 is 11 amino acids long. V lost 6 bases and J 8 bases, leaving 8 bases between the germline ends. The chain's CDR3 is CASRRMDEQFF. The CDR3 nucleotides are TGTGCCAGCAGACGAATGGATGAGCAGTTCTTC.

This clone was observed a few times. The CDR3 reads CASRSGWVRGSPLHF. CDR3 DNA: TGTGCCAGCAGGTCTGGTTGGGTACGGGGTTCACCCCTCCACTTT. The V and J genes are TRBV6-1 and TRBJ1-6; unclear D gene. The germline V gene has CDR1 MNHNS and CDR2 SASEGT. The CDR3 is made up of 15 amino acids. V gave up 6 bases and J gave up 9 bases, with 18 bases separating them.

This clone was found once. This chain joins TRBV5-4 and TRBJ2-1; 10 positions agree with TRBD2. There are 15 residues in the CDR3. Germline V gives CDR1 SGHNT, CDR2 YYREEE (reference sequence). J lost 7 bases, V lost 1 base, and 5 bases had no gene match. The CDR3 DNA is TGTGCCAGCAGCTTGAGCGGGAGGGTAGAAAATGAGCAGTTCTTC. It is translated as CASSLSGRVENEQFF.

CDR3 amino acids: CATGLSSGNTIYF. The CDR3 DNA is TGTGCCACCGGGTTGAGCTCTGGAAACACCATATATTTT. The chain joins TRBV10-3 to TRBJ1-3, with D unresolved. Germline-derived CDR1 and CDR2 are ENHRY and SYGVKD. This CDR3 comprises 13 residues. Trimming removed 10 bases at V and 0 bases at J, with 10 bases between.

Only one count was recorded for this clone. This chain uses TRBV6-2 or TRBV6-3 with TRBJ2-1, with 10 bases aligning to TRBD2. Trimming took 2 bases from V and 0 from J; bases not matched to a gene: 7. The germline gives CDR1 MNHEY, CDR2 SVGEGT. The CDR3 length is 18 residues. The CDR3 coding sequence is TGTGCCAGCAGTTACGTATTAGCGGGGGGTCTCTCCTACAATGAGCAGTTCTTC. Its protein is CASSYVLAGGLSYNEQFF.

This clone was seen a single time. The genes are TRBV7-9 and TRBJ2-1; D may be TRBD1 or TRBD2 (6 bases each). This CDR3 is 15 amino acids long. The V end was cut by 3 bases, the J end by 10 bases, with 19 bases between. The germline CDR1 and CDR2 sequences are SEHNR and FQNEAQ (reference sequence). The CDR3 nucleotides are TGTGCCAGCAGCTTGGGGGGCGTTTCTTTGGGCGAGCAGTTCTTC. This encodes CASSLGGVSLGEQFF.

This clone is a singleton in its sample. The rearrangement links TRBV7-9 to TRBJ1-3; D is ambiguous. The V end was cut by 1 base, the J end by 5 bases, with 12 bases between. Germline V gene data show CDR1 as SEHNR and CDR2 as FQNEAQ (reference sequence). The CDR3 is 15 residues long. Written as DNA, the CDR3 is TGTGCCAGCAGCTTAGGTCGCGGGGAAAGAAACACCATATATTTT. Translated, it gives CASSLGRGERNTIYF.

This clone was detected only a few times. The chain carries TRBV27 and TRBJ1-1; possible D gene TRBD1, 5 bases. The germline V gene encodes CDR1 MNHEY and CDR2 SMNVEV (reference sequence). This CDR3 has 15 residues. Trimming stripped 3 bases from V and 3 bases from J, with 14 bases between. The chain's CDR3 is CASSFSGGGYTEAFF. The CDR3 region has the DNA TGTGCCAGCAGTTTTTCAGGCGGGGGATACACTGAAGCTTTCTTT.